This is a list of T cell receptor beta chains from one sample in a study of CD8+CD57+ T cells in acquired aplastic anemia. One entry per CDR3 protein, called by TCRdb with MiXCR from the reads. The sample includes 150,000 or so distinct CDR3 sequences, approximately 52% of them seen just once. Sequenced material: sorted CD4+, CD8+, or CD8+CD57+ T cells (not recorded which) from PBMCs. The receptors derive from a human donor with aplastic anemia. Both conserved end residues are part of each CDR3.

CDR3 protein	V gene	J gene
CASSLRIVGRGTDTQYF	TRBV5-1	TRBJ2-3
CAISGDKDYGYTF	TRBV10-3	TRBJ1-2
CATSRDQGTQETQYF	TRBV15	TRBJ2-5
CASSPTDRVELFF	TRBV19	TRBJ2-2
CASSWARGRPEQYF	TRBV12-3/TRBV12-4	TRBJ2-7
CSARDAYTEAFF	TRBV29-1	TRBJ1-1
CASSEWGSNYGYTF	TRBV9	TRBJ1-2
CATSLNLFSEKLFF	TRBV15	TRBJ1-4
CASRITEKLFF	TRBV2	TRBJ1-4
CASSPRAGDTQYF	TRBV4-3	TRBJ2-3
CASSQENIDSGEQFF	TRBV4-1	TRBJ2-1
CASSLLSSYEQYF	TRBV13	TRBJ2-7
CSVGGGQTGYNEQFF	TRBV29-1	TRBJ2-1
CASSPKDVSNQPQHF	TRBV18	TRBJ1-5
CSARPTSGGAKEQFF	TRBV20-1	TRBJ2-1
CASCLGEGEQFF	TRBV6-1	TRBJ2-1
CASSFDRAGYNEQFF	TRBV5-4	TRBJ2-1
CASSLRTSGPIYEQYF	TRBV11-2	TRBJ2-7
CASSIGGGGQFF	TRBV19	TRBJ2-1
CASSTRFMTGTTNYGYTF	TRBV9	TRBJ1-2
CASSQDQLQGVPLHF	TRBV4-1	TRBJ1-6
CASSYKLAGEGEQYF	TRBV5-4	TRBJ2-7
CASKGQGAFYQPQHF	TRBV19	TRBJ1-5
CASSDTSGEVEQYF	TRBV27	TRBJ2-7
CASSAMLAGHSQETQYF	TRBV12-3/TRBV12-4	TRBJ2-5
CSARENEAGEQYF	TRBV20-1	TRBJ2-7
CASSLGQLNQPQHF	TRBV7-9	TRBJ1-5
CASSLGSRRTEAFF	TRBV11-2	TRBJ1-1
CASSPRTGPSPLHF	TRBV13	TRBJ1-6
CASTPGGNEKLFF	TRBV19	TRBJ1-4
CASRPTSGGPPSTDTQYF	TRBV5-1	TRBJ2-3
CASSFGPHYEQYF	TRBV5-4	TRBJ2-7
CSALSGVQTDEQYF	TRBV20-1	TRBJ2-7
CASSATSSSGELFF	TRBV6-4	TRBJ2-2
CASSFERFYGYTF	TRBV7-2	TRBJ1-2
CAIRDISNQPQHF	TRBV10-3	TRBJ1-5
CASSGPLRGTEAFF	TRBV4-1	TRBJ1-1
CASRPAGRSVYEQYF	TRBV12-3/TRBV12-4	TRBJ2-7
CASSEGRGQRSPLHF	TRBV2	TRBJ1-6
CSAALAGGQETQYF	TRBV20-1	TRBJ2-5
CASTAWTSGTDTQYF	TRBV13	TRBJ2-3